This TCR beta chain is drawn from a study of cytotoxic CD8 clonotypes in ibrutinib-treated CLL. Background on the study: The average sample held roughly 250,000 productive templates and fewer than 100,000 productive rearrangements. Whole-study results and caveats: Different sampling times were used for sustained-remission and progressing patients. Clonality showed a rise at ibrutinib response that reversed toward baseline at progression. Public clonotypes showed up rarely, and on treatment they shrank or held steady.

Using immunoSEQ multiplex PCR, the repertoire was profiled, and TCRdb retains in-frame clones only, with some absent. Among around 53,000 clones listed, roughly 54% were seen once. Concerning this clone itself: The antigen is unknown.

Germline values: CDR1 SGDLS, CDR2 YYNGEE. CDR3 size: 18 residues. The V and J ends lost 0 bases and 0 bases, in that order; junction bases with no gene match: 10. J is TRBJ2-3 and V is TRBV9, with 7 bases aligning to TRBD1. The source of this sequence is a human donor with chronic lymphocytic leukemia. Sequenced material: PBMCs, taken at disease progression, from a patient treated with ibrutinib. In DNA form, the CDR3 reads TGTGCCAGCAGCGTAGTGCCCACGGGGACAGTTAGCACAGATACGCAGTATTTT. It specifies CASSVVPTGTVSTDTQYF.